Listed below are T cell receptor beta chains from one sample, sequenced in a study of T cell repertoires in cytomegalovirus infection. TCRdb re-derived calls from the reads in MiXCR, one entry per CDR3 protein. The sample has approximately 590,000 distinct CDR3 sequences, approximately 40% seen once. For these receptors, no antigen is known. The sequences come from cultured PBMCs, collected from culture after CMV antigen stimulation. All receptors come from a human donor in good health (CMV status not recorded). Some clones in this sample may be carry-over from other donors' samples. Both conserved end residues are part of each CDR3. A D gene is named only where the DNA matches it firmly. Size values are once, few and many counts, or a class for expanded clones, and some rows have none.

TRBV7-6	TRBJ1-6	.	.	CASSHSPQDNSPLHF	TGTGCCAGCAGCCACTCCCCCCAGGATAATTCACCCCTCCACTTT
TRBV7-6	TRBJ2-6	.	.	CASSPREGANVLTF	TGTGCCAGCAGCCCCAGGGAAGGGGCCAACGTCCTGACTTTC
TRBV6-1	TRBJ1-5	many	TRBD1	CASSPWGQPNQPQHF	TGTGCCAGCAGTCCCTGGGGACAGCCCAATCAGCCCCAGCATTTT
TRBV7-6	TRBJ2-3	many	.	CASSQPGQADTQYF	TGTGCCAGCAGCCAGCCAGGGCAGGCAGATACGCAGTATTTT
TRBV7-9	TRBJ2-4	.	.	CASSVGVTKNIQYF	TGTGCCAGCAGCGTCGGGGTTACTAAAAACATTCAGTACTTC
TRBV7-2	TRBJ2-2	.	.	CASSFPRGQGGAGELFF	TGTGCCAGCAGCTTCCCCAGGGGACAAGGGGGAGCCGGGGAGCTGTTTTTT
TRBV19	TRBJ2-1	.	TRBD2	CASSIGFGRTYNEQFF	TGTGCCAGTAGTATAGGGTTCGGGAGGACCTACAATGAGCAGTTCTTC
TRBV25-1	TRBJ2-1	few	.	CATVPSSYNEQFF	TGTGCCACCGTACCGAGCTCCTACAATGAGCAGTTCTTC
TRBV6-5	TRBJ2-2	.	.	CASSQASPANTGELFF	TGTGCCAGCAGCCAGGCTAGCCCAGCGAACACCGGGGAGCTGTTTTTT
TRBV7-6	TRBJ2-7	many	.	CASSRTEIYEQYF	TGTGCCAGCAGCCGGACAGAAATTTACGAGCAGTACTTC
TRBV12-3/TRBV12-4	TRBJ1-3	.	.	CASSRASGNTIYF	TGTGCCAGCAGTCGGGCCTCTGGAAACACCATATATTTT
TRBV6-5	TRBJ1-1	.	.	CASSRKGEAFF	TGTGCCAGCAGTCGCAAGGGAGAAGCTTTCTTT
TRBV7-2	TRBJ2-7	.	TRBD2	CASNRGGGLYEQYF	TGTGCCAGCAACCGCGGGGGGGGCTTGTACGAGCAGTACTTC
TRBV24-1	TRBJ2-5	.	.	CATSDLQGTRSVYRETQYF	TGTGCCACCAGTGATTTGCAAGGGACACGGAGTGTATACAGAGAGACCCAGTACTTC
TRBV15	TRBJ2-1	.	.	CATSSPGTRTYNEQFF	TGTGCCACCAGCAGCCCCGGGACACGGACCTACAATGAGCAGTTCTTC
TRBV19	TRBJ1-1	.	.	CASSIGRGGNTEAFF	TGTGCCAGTAGTATAGGTCGCGGCGGGAACACTGAAGCTTTCTTT
TRBV7-6	TRBJ2-7	.	TRBD1	CASSLGSGQGVGEQYF	TGTGCCAGCAGCTTAGGGTCGGGACAGGGGGTAGGCGAGCAGTACTTC
TRBV7-6	TRBJ2-5	.	.	CASGPIRGPRDGTQYF	TGTGCCAGCGGACCGATTCGGGGACCACGGGACGGGACCCAGTACTTC
TRBV5-1	TRBJ2-2	few	.	CASSPRSGANTGELFF	TGCGCCAGCAGCCCCCGGAGCGGCGCGAACACCGGGGAGCTGTTTTTT
TRBV9	TRBJ2-7	once	TRBD2	CASSSGGTTAYEQYF	TGTGCCAGCAGCTCAGGAGGGACTACAGCCTACGAGCAGTACTTC
TRBV25-1	TRBJ2-7	.	TRBD2	CASSEYFGTSGREAGEQYF	TGTGCCAGCAGTGAATATTTTGGGACTAGCGGGAGAGAGGCGGGTGAGCAGTACTTC
TRBV11-2	TRBJ2-5	.	TRBD2	CASSLAGVRGRLQETQYF	TGTGCCAGCAGCTTAGCGGGAGTGCGCGGGAGGCTTCAAGAGACCCAGTACTTC
TRBV20-1	TRBJ2-7	.	.	CSARIRYEQYF	TGCAGTGCCCGGATCCGCTACGAGCAGTACTTC
TRBV6-2/TRBV6-3	TRBJ2-1	.	.	CASSLGPPSPYNEQFF	TGTGCCAGCAGCCTGGGGCCACCCAGTCCCTACAATGAGCAGTTCTTC
TRBV7-4	TRBJ2-7	few	TRBD2	CASSTRTSGGEQYF	TGTGCCAGCAGCACCCGGACTAGCGGGGGGGAGCAGTACTTC
TRBV7-3	TRBJ2-1	.	TRBD2	CASSLTAGGPNEQFF	TGTGCCAGCAGCTTAACGGCGGGGGGGCCGAATGAGCAGTTCTTC
TRBV2	TRBJ2-5	few	.	CASSERQRETQYF	TGTGCCAGCAGTGAAAGACAGCGGGAGACCCAGTACTTC
TRBV10-2	TRBJ2-5	many	.	CASSGSGGTQYF	TGCGCCAGCAGTGGGAGTGGAGGGACCCAGTACTTC
TRBV18	TRBJ1-5	.	.	CASSGGDNQPQHF	TGTGCCAGCTCAGGGGGTGACAATCAGCCCCAGCATTTT
TRBV12-3/TRBV12-4	TRBJ2-3	few	TRBD2	CASNGRGWREDTQYF	TGTGCCAGCAACGGGAGGGGGTGGCGTGAGGATACGCAGTATTTT
TRBV6-5	TRBJ1-2	few	.	CASSYGGTGLGGYTF	TGTGCCAGCAGTTACGGGGGGACGGGGCTCGGTGGCTACACCTTC
TRBV6-1	TRBJ1-1	few	.	CASSEVNTEAFF	TGTGCCAGCAGTGAAGTAAACACTGAAGCTTTCTTT
TRBV20-1	TRBJ2-1	.	.	CSAARDLASDNEQFF	TGCAGTGCCGCTAGGGACCTAGCTAGTGACAATGAGCAGTTCTTC
TRBV19	TRBJ2-6	.	TRBD1	CASSTTGGAGANVLTF	TGTGCCAGTAGCACAACAGGGGGCGCTGGGGCCAACGTCCTGACTTTC
TRBV15	TRBJ2-2	few	.	CATSRDGLLNTGELFF	TGTGCCACCAGCAGAGATGGCCTCCTAAACACCGGGGAGCTGTTTTTT
TRBV5-5	TRBJ1-1	once	.	CASSLELWNTEAFF	TGTGCCAGCAGCTTGGAACTGTGGAACACTGAAGCTTTCTTT
TRBV29-1	TRBJ2-7	.	TRBD2	CSVKPAGPYEQYF	TGCAGCGTCAAACCAGCGGGGCCCTACGAGCAGTACTTC
TRBV7-8	TRBJ2-3	few	TRBD2	CASSHRGGGSPDTQYF	TGTGCCAGCAGCCACCGGGGCGGGGGGTCCCCAGATACGCAGTATTTT
TRBV4-1	TRBJ1-2	.	.	CASSQARGLFYGYTF	TGCGCCAGCAGCCAAGCCCGGGGACTTTTCTATGGCTACACCTTC
TRBV11-1	TRBJ2-1	few	.	CASSPRTAGEQFF	TGTGCCAGCAGCCCAAGGACCGCTGGGGAACAGTTCTTC
TRBV10-3	TRBJ1-1	.	.	CATSAPPRDTEAFF	TGTGCCACCTCAGCTCCGCCACGGGACACTGAAGCTTTCTTT
TRBV6-5	TRBJ2-1	.	TRBD1	CASSQGQGEFF	TGTGCCAGCAGTCAGGGACAGGGGGAGTTCTTC
TRBV5-1	TRBJ1-4	.	TRBD1	CASSFGQATNEKLFF	TGCGCCAGCAGCTTCGGACAGGCAACTAATGAAAAACTGTTTTTT
TRBV2	TRBJ2-7	.	.	CASSATGYEQYF	TGTGCCAGCAGTGCAACAGGCTACGAGCAGTACTTC
TRBV7-2	TRBJ1-6	few	TRBD1	CASSRQVFQGAILHF	TGTGCCAGCAGCCGGCAAGTATTCCAGGGGGCAATCCTCCACTTT
TRBV7-2	TRBJ2-1	.	TRBD2	CASNRLAGDSYEQFF	TGTGCCAGCAACAGACTAGCGGGAGATTCGTATGAGCAGTTCTTC
TRBV25-1	TRBJ2-3	.	.	CASKSGADTQYF	TGTGCCAGCAAGTCAGGGGCAGATACGCAGTATTTT
TRBV7-2	TRBJ2-2	many	.	CASSLGVGGGGTGELFF	TGTGCCAGCAGCCTAGGCGTCGGAGGGGGGGGCACCGGGGAGCTGTTTTTT
TRBV12-3/TRBV12-4	TRBJ1-1	few	TRBD1	CASSSDRGGVTEAFF	TGTGCCAGCAGTTCGGACAGGGGGGGTGTCACTGAAGCTTTCTTT
TRBV12-3/TRBV12-4	TRBJ1-1	.	.	CASSLRAATEAFF	TGTGCCAGCAGTTTAAGGGCAGCCACTGAAGCTTTCTTT
TRBV6-1	TRBJ2-2	.	.	CASSLSPSYTGELFF	TGTGCCAGCAGTCTCTCTCCCTCTTACACCGGGGAGCTGTTTTTT
TRBV11-1	TRBJ2-1	.	.	CASRSSRDYNEQFF	TGTGCCAGCAGATCCTCCCGGGATTACAATGAGCAGTTCTTC
TRBV4-1	TRBJ1-2	few	TRBD1	CASSRDPGQLYGYTF	TGCGCCAGCAGCCGGGACCCGGGACAGCTCTATGGCTACACCTTC
TRBV7-8	TRBJ2-7	many	.	CASSLAGQGHLGFEQYF	TGTGCCAGCAGCTTAGCGGGGCAGGGGCACTTGGGGTTCGAGCAGTACTTC
TRBV12-3/TRBV12-4	TRBJ2-5	.	.	CASRKGGQGETQYF	TGTGCCAGCAGGAAGGGGGGGCAGGGAGAGACCCAGTACTTC